This TCR beta chain was recorded in a study of T cells in Graves' hyperthyroidism and ophthalmopathy. Overall study findings and caveats: Model-based prediction identified ophthalmopathy a median 6.5 months prior to its onset.

Details on this clonotype: Its antigen is unknown.

The CDR3 has 14 amino acids. Germline CDR1 SQVTM, CDR2 ANQGSEA. The TCR beta CDR3 regions underwent amplification using RNA transcripts as the source. HTBI primers were employed in a first-round RT-PCR of the TCR CDR3. TCRdb independently ran MiXCR on the multiplex PCR reads; one entry per CDR3 protein. The repertoire has 500,000 to 750,000 distinct CDR3 sequences, about half of them found once; the top ten carry roughly 7.7%. Patients aged 18 to 65 had newly diagnosed hyperthyroidism lasting under 2 months. The gene calls are TRBV29-1 and TRBJ1-5; D might be TRBD1 (6 bases). Sequenced sample: peripheral blood or thyroid tissue (not recorded which). This TCR came from a woman younger than 30 with Graves' hyperthyroidism. The CDR3 bases are TGCAAACGGCGGGACGGGGGCGGCAATCAGCCCCAGCATTTT. Amino acids: CKRRDGGGNQPQHF.